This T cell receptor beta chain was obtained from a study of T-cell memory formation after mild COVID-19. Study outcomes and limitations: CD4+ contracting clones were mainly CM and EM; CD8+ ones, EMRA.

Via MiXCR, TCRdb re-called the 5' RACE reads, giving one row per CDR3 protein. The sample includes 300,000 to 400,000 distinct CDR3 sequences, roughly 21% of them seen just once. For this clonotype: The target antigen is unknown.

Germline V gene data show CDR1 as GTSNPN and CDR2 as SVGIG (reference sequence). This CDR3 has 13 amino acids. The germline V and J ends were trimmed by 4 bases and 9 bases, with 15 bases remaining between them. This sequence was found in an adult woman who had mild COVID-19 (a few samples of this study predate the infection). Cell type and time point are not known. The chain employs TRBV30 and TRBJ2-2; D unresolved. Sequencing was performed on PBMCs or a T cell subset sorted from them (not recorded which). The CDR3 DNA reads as TGTGCCTGGACCCGGTCTACGGCGCGGGAGCTGTTTTTT. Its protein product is CAWTRSTARELFF.